Listed below are T cell receptor beta chains from one sample, sequenced in a study of blood T cell repertoires in COVID-19. Profiled with immunoSEQ multiplex PCR; TCRdb holds only in-frame clones, not every one. The table has under 300,000 clones, approximately 85% seen once. The sequenced sample was PBMCs or T cells enriched from blood (not recorded which). These receptors were taken from a woman between 50 and 59 years old who had recovered from COVID-19. The CDR3 runs from the conserved cysteine through the conserved F or W. D genes are given only for firm matches. The size of a clone is reported for some rows only, either as once, few or many, or as a class for expanded clones.

>TRBJ2-1|TRBV10-3|NA|15|TRBD2
TGTGCCATCAGAAACAGCGGGAGCTCCTACAATGAGCAGTTCTTC
CAIRNSGSSYNEQFF
>TRBJ2-5|TRBV5-1|NA|13|NA
TGCGCCAGCAGCTTTTTTTCAGGGGAGACCCAGTACTTC
CASSFFSGETQYF
>TRBJ2-3|TRBV5-5|NA|13|NA
TGTGCCAGCAGCTCTCAGAGCACAGATACGCAGTATTTT
CASSSQSTDTQYF
>TRBJ1-2|TRBV30|NA|13|NA
TGTGCCTGGCAACCGGCGGCAGCATATGGCTACACCTTC
CAWQPAAAYGYTF
>TRBJ1-3|TRBV3-1/TRBV3-2|NA|15|TRBD1
TGTGCCAGCGCTCCACTGACAGGGGCAGGAAACACCATATATTTT
CASAPLTGAGNTIYF
>TRBJ2-1|TRBV7-8|NA|16|TRBD2
TGTGCCAGCAGCACGGGACTAGCGGGAGTTGTGAATGAGCAGTTCTTC
CASSTGLAGVVNEQFF
>TRBJ1-1|TRBV11-2|NA|15|TRBD1
TGTGCCAGCAGCTTTGCCAGGGGGCGAGGAACTGAAGCTTTCTTT
CASSFARGRGTEAFF
>TRBJ1-1|TRBV7-2|NA|15|NA
TGTGCCAGCAGCTTAACCTTAAGCCGACAGACTGAAGCTTTCTTT
CASSLTLSRQTEAFF
>TRBJ2-5|TRBV6-5|few|14|TRBD2
TGTGCCAGCAGTTTTAGCGGGAGTTTTGAGACCCAGTACTTC
CASSFSGSFETQYF
>TRBJ1-1|TRBV4-2|NA|17|NA
TGTGCCAGCAGCCAAGACTACACCTTGACAGGCCAGCTGGTGTCTTTCTTT
CASSQDYTLTGQLVSFF
>TRBJ2-1|TRBV5-1|NA|15|TRBD2
TGCGCCAGTACACTTTTATCTTCGGGGGGCAATGAGCAGTTCTTC
CASTLLSSGGNEQFF
>TRBJ2-1|TRBV30|NA|14|NA
TGTGCCTGTTACAAGGGGGTAGGGTACAATGAGCAGTTCTTC
CACYKGVGYNEQFF
>TRBJ2-7|TRBV5-8|few|15|TRBD2
TGTGCCAGCAGCTTAGCGGGACTAGCCTTCTACGAGCAGTACTTC
CASSLAGLAFYEQYF
>TRBJ2-2|TRBV5-1|NA|19|TRBD2
TGCGCCAGCAGCCCAAGACTAGCGGGAGGAGAGAGAAACACCGGGGAGCTGTTTTTT
CASSPRLAGGERNTGELFF
>TRBJ2-7|TRBV5-6|NA|16|NA
TGTGCCAGCAGCTTGAGACAGGGAGGAAGAGTGGCCGAGCAGTACTTC
CASSLRQGGRVAEQYF
>TRBJ2-3|TRBV3-1/TRBV3-2|NA|19|TRBD2
TGTGCCAGCAGCCAAGATCGTGCGGGAGGGCCTCCTAGCACAGATACGCAGTATTTT
CASSQDRAGGPPSTDTQYF
>TRBJ1-3|TRBV2|once|13|NA
TGTGCCAGCAGTGATCTCTCTGGAAACACCATATATTTT
CASSDLSGNTIYF
>TRBJ2-4|TRBV14|NA|14|NA
TGTGCCAGCAGCAAAAGCGGAGCCAAAAACATTCAGTACTTC
CASSKSGAKNIQYF
>TRBJ1-2|TRBV3-1/TRBV3-2|NA|15|TRBD1
TGTGCCAGCAGCCGCAACCCGACAGGGGGCTATGGCTACACCTTC
CASSRNPTGGYGYTF
>TRBJ2-7|TRBV28|once|15|TRBD1
TGTGCCAGCAGTGGGGGGGACAGGGGGTCCTACGAGCAGTACTTC
CASSGGDRGSYEQYF